This T cell receptor beta chain stems from a study of monozygotic twins with inflammatory bowel disease. One entry per CDR3 protein, without DNA, is what TCRdb gives after re-calling the 5' RACE reads. The specimen's table records around 380,000 distinct CDR3 sequences. The germline CDR1 and CDR2 sequences are SGHTA and FQGNSA. The CDR3 spans 17 residues. The gene calls are TRBV7-2 and TRBJ2-5; TCRdb's assignment of TRBD2 cannot be checked, as there is no DNA. This receptor was identified in a human donor with ulcerative colitis or Crohn's disease, or a healthy co-twin of an affected twin (not recorded which). The sequenced material came from blood. Here the CDR3 reads CASSQGLAGVRPETQYF.